This T cell receptor (beta chain) stems from a study of T cell clonotyping in hematopoietic cell transplantation. Study results and limitations: At the given depth, recipient repertoires were over 97% de novo clonotypes. Pathologically expanded recipient clonotypes increased progressively from day 30 to day 180 as diversity fell. Broader posttransplant TCR repertoire diversity was predicted by graft donor and pretransplant recipient Inverse Simpson Index values.

The method was immunoSEQ multiplex PCR; TCRdb's version includes in-frame clones alone and lacks a portion of them. This sample yields around 2,400 clones, of which more than 60% are seen a single time; around 33% belongs to the top ten. Per germline, CDR1 MGHRA and CDR2 YSYEKL. The CDR3 spans 13 residues. Trimming stripped 1 base from V and 13 bases from J, with 14 bases between. A remark on this clone: Its cognate antigen is unknown.

The TCR sequence derives from a male patient in his sixties or seventies who had an allogeneic stem cell transplant, so T cells may come from the graft donor. Some clones in this sample may be carry-over from other donors' samples. The input for sequencing was peripheral blood mononuclear cells, taken 180 days after allogeneic stem cell transplant. The V gene is TRBV4-1, the J gene TRBJ2-1; D remains ambiguous. The CDR3 region is CASSQGQTSDQFF. The CDR3 DNA is TGCGCCAGCAGCCAAGGTCAGACCTCCGACCAGTTCTTC.